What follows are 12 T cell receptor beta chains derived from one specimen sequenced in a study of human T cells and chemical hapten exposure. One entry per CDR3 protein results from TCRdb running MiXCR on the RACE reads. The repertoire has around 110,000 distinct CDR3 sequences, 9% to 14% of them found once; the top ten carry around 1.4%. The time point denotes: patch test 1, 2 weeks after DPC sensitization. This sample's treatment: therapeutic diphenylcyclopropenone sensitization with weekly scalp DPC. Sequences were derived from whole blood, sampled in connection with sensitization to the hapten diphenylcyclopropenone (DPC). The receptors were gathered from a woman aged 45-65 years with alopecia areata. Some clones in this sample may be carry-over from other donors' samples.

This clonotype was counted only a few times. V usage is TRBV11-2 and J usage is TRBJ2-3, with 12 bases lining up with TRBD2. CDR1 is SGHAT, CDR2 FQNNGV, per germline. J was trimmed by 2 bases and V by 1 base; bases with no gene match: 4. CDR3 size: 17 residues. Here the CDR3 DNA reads TGTGCCAGCAGCTTAGTGGCTAGCGGGAGGGCCACAGATACGCAGTATTTT. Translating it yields CASSLVASGRATDTQYF.

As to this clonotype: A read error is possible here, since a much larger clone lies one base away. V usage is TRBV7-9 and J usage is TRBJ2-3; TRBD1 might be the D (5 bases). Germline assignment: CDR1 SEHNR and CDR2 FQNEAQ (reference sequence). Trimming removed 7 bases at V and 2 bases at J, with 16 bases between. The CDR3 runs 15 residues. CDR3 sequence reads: CASNPTVYPTDTQYF. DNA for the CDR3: TGTGCCAGCAACCCGACAGTCTACCCCACAGATACGCAGTATTTT.

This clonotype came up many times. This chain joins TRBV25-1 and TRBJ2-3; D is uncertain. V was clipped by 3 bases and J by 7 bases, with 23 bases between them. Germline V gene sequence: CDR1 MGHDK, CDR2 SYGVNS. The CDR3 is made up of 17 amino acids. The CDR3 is CASSDPTEPTWRNTQYF. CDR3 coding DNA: TGTGCCAGCAGTGATCCGACGGAGCCGACCTGGAGAAATACGCAGTATTTT. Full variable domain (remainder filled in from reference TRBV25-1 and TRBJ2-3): EADIYQTPRYLVIGTGKKITLECSQTMGHDKMYWYQQDPGMELHLIHYSYGVNSTEKGDLSSESTVSRIRTEHFPLTLESARPSHTSQYLCASSDPTEPTWRNTQYFGPGTRLTVL.

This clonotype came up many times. Written as DNA, the CDR3 is TGTGCTGGGGAACGGGGTAGGAACACTGAAGCTTTCTTT. Encoded protein: CAGERGRNTEAFF. The chain joins TRBV28 to TRBJ1-1; D remains unclear. The CDR3 totals 13 residues. Germline-derived CDR1 and CDR2 are MDHEN and SYDVKM.

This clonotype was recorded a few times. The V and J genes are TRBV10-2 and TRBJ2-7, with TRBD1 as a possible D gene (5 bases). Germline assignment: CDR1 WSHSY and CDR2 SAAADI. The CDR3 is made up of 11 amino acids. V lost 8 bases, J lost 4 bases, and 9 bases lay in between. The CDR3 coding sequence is TGCGCCAGCGGACACGATTACGAGCAGTACTTC. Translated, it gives CASGHDYEQYF.

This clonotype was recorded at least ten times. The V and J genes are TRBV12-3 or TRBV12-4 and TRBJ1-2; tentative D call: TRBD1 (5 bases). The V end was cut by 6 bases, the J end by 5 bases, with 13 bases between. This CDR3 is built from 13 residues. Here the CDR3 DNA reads TGTGCCAGCAGCCAGGGTCTCGGTTATGGCTACACCTTC. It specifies CASSQGLGYGYTF.

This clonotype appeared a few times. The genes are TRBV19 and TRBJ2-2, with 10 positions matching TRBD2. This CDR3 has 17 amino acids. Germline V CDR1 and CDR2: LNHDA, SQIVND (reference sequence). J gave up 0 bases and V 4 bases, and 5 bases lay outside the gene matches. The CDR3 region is CASSRGTSVTNTGELFF. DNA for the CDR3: TGTGCCAGTAGTAGAGGGACTAGCGTCACGAACACCGGGGAGCTGTTTTTT.

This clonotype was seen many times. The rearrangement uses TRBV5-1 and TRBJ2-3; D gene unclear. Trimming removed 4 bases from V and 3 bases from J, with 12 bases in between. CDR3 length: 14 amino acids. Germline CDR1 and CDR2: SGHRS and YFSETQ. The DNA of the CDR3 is TGCGCCAGCAGCGGCCAGACGTCGACAGATACGCAGTATTTT. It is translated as CASSGQTSTDTQYF. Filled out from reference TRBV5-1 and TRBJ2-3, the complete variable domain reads KAGVTQTPRYLIKTRGQQVTLSCSPISGHRSVSWYQQTPGQGLQFLFEYFSETQRNKGNFPGRFSGRQFSNSRSEMNVSTLELGDSALYLCASSGQTSTDTQYFGPGTRLTVL.

The CDR3 reads CASSSTRTTDTQYF. The CDR3 nucleotides are TGTGCCAGCAGCTCCACTCGGACCACAGATACGCAGTATTTT. This chain links TRBV7-9 with TRBJ2-3; D remains unclear. From germline, CDR1 is SEHNR and CDR2 FQNEAQ (reference sequence). This CDR3 region has 14 residues. Trimming stripped 4 bases from V and 2 bases from J, with 10 bases between. The full variable domain, its missing parts supplied by reference TRBV7-9 and TRBJ2-3, is DTGVSQNPRHKITKRGQNVTFRCDPISEHNRLYWYRQTLGQGPEFLTYFQNEAQLEKSRLLSDRFSAERPKGSFSTLEIQRTEQGDSAMYLCASSSTRTTDTQYFGPGTRLTVL.

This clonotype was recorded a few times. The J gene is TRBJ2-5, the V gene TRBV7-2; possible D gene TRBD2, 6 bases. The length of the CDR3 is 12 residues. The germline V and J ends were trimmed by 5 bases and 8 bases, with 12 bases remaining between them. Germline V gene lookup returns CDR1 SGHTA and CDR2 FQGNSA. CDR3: CASSPTAGTQYF. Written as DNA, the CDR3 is TGTGCCAGCAGCCCCACTGCGGGAACCCAGTACTTC.

The CDR3 loop is CASKEIAASSYNEQFF. DNA for the CDR3: TGTGCCAGTAAGGAGATAGCGGCAAGCTCCTACAATGAGCAGTTCTTC. The chain combines TRBV19 with TRBJ2-1; maybe TRBD2 (6 bases). The CDR3 has 16 amino acids. V lost 7 bases and J 0 bases, leaving 16 bases between the germline ends. In germline, CDR1 is LNHDA, CDR2 SQIVND (reference sequence).

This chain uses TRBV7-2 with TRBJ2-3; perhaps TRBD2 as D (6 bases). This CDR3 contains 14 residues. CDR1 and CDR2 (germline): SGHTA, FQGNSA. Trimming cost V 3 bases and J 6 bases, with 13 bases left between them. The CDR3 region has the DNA TGTGCCAGCAGCTTGGGGACTTCAAGGGATACGCAGTATTTT. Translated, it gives CASSLGTSRDTQYF. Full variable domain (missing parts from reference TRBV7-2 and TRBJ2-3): GAGVSQSPSNKVTEKGKDVELRCDPISGHTALYWYRQSLGQGLEFLIYFQGNSAPDKSGLPSDRFSAERTGGSVSTLTIQRTQQEDSAVYLCASSLGTSRDTQYFGPGTRLTVL.